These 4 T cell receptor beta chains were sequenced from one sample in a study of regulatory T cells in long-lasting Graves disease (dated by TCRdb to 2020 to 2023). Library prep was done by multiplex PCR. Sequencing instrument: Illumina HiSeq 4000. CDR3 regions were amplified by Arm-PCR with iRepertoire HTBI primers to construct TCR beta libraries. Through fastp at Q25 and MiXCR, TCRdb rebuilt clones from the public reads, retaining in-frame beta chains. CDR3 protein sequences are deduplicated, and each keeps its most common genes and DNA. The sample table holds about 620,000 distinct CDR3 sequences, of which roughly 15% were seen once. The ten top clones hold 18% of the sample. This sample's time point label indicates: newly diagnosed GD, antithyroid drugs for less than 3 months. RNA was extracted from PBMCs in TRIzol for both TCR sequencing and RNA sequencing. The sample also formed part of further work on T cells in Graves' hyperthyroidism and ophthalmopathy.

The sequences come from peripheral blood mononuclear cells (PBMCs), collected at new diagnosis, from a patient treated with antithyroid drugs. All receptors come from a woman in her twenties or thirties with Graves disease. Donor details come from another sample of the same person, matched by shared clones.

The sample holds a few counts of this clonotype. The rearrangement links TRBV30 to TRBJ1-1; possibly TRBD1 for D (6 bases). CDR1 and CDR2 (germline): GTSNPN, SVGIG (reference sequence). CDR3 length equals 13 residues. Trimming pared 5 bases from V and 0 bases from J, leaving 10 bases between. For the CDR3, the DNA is TGTGCCTGGTCGGGGGACATGAACACTGAAGCTTTCTTT. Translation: CAWSGDMNTEAFF.

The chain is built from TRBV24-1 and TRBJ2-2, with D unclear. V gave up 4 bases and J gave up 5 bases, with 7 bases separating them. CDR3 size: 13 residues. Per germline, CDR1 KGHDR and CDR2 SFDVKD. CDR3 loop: CATSEPGTGELFF. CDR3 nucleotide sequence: TGTGCCACCAGTGAACCTGGGACCGGGGAGCTGTTTTTT.

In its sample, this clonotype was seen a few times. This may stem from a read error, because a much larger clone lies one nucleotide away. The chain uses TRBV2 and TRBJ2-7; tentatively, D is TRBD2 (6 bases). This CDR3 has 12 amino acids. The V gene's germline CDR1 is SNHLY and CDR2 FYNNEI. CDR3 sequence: CAGSDWGVLQYF. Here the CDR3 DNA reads TGTGCCGGCAGTGACTGGGGGGTTCTGCAGTACTTC.

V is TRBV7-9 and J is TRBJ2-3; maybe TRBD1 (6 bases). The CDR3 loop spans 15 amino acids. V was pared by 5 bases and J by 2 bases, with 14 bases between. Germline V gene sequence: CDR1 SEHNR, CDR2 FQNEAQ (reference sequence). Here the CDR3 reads CASSTKDRITDTQYF. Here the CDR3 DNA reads TGTGCCAGCAGCACAAAAGACAGGATCACAGATACGCAGTATTTT.